The rows below give T cell receptor beta chains drawn from one sample of a study of blood T cell repertoires in COVID-19. TCRdb's copy holds only in-frame clones and misses some; the assay was immunoSEQ multiplex PCR. The sample consists of about 140,000 clones, around 73% of them appearing once. The source material was peripheral blood. These TCRs come from a man in his 60s who had recovered from COVID-19. Both conserved end residues are part of each CDR3. A D gene is named only where the DNA matches it firmly. Clone size, where shown, is once, few, many, or a class for clones that have expanded.

clone_size: .; d_call: .; j_call: TRBJ1-3; v_call: TRBV7-2; cdr3_aa: CASSLDPGWVSGNTIYF; cdr3_nt: TGTGCCAGCAGCTTAGACCCAGGGTGGGTTTCTGGAAACACCATATATTTT
clone_size: .; d_call: .; j_call: TRBJ1-5; v_call: TRBV4-2; cdr3_aa: CASSQDSGPGPQHF; cdr3_nt: TGTGCCAGCAGCCAAGATAGTGGCCCGGGGCCCCAGCATTTT
clone_size: .; d_call: TRBD1; j_call: TRBJ1-4; v_call: TRBV20-1; cdr3_aa: CSASRTGSTNEKLFF; cdr3_nt: TGCAGTGCTAGTAGGACAGGGTCAACTAATGAAAAACTGTTTTTT
clone_size: .; d_call: TRBD1; j_call: TRBJ2-7; v_call: TRBV4-2; cdr3_aa: CASSQGTGDLYEQYF; cdr3_nt: TGTGCCAGCAGCCAAGGGACAGGGGACCTCTACGAGCAGTACTTC
clone_size: .; d_call: TRBD1; j_call: TRBJ1-2; v_call: TRBV7-2; cdr3_aa: CASSPRTGDEMSGYTF; cdr3_nt: TGTGCCAGCAGCCCCCGGACAGGGGACGAGATGAGTGGCTACACCTTC
clone_size: .; d_call: .; j_call: TRBJ1-2; v_call: TRBV2; cdr3_aa: CASSGDYNYGYTF; cdr3_nt: TGTGCCAGCAGTGGAGATTATAACTATGGCTACACCTTC
clone_size: once; d_call: .; j_call: TRBJ1-1; v_call: TRBV13; cdr3_aa: CASSFVGVRDTEAFF; cdr3_nt: TGTGCCAGCAGCTTTGTAGGGGTGAGAGACACTGAAGCTTTCTTT
clone_size: once; d_call: .; j_call: TRBJ1-1; v_call: TRBV7-2; cdr3_aa: CASSPQGIGNTEAFF; cdr3_nt: TGTGCCAGCAGCCCGCAGGGAATCGGGAACACTGAAGCTTTCTTT
clone_size: .; d_call: .; j_call: TRBJ2-7; v_call: TRBV7-8; cdr3_aa: CASSLELEVYEQYF; cdr3_nt: TGTGCCAGCAGCTTAGAGCTCGAGGTCTACGAGCAGTACTTC
clone_size: .; d_call: TRBD2; j_call: TRBJ2-7; v_call: TRBV7-3; cdr3_aa: CASSSPGLAGRYEQYF; cdr3_nt: TGTGCCAGCAGCTCCCCGGGACTAGCGGGTCGTTACGAGCAGTACTTC
clone_size: few; d_call: TRBD2; j_call: TRBJ2-7; v_call: TRBV10-3; cdr3_aa: CAISDTGLAGAYEQYF; cdr3_nt: TGTGCCATCAGTGACACGGGACTAGCGGGAGCGTACGAGCAGTACTTC
clone_size: .; d_call: .; j_call: TRBJ1-1; v_call: TRBV10-3; cdr3_aa: CATGQKNTEAFF; cdr3_nt: TGTGCCACCGGACAGAAAAACACTGAAGCTTTCTTT
clone_size: .; d_call: TRBD2; j_call: TRBJ2-3; v_call: TRBV19; cdr3_aa: CASSITAGTTDTQYF; cdr3_nt: TGTGCCAGTAGTATCACAGCGGGAACCACAGATACGCAGTATTTT
clone_size: .; d_call: TRBD2; j_call: TRBJ2-1; v_call: TRBV5-6; cdr3_aa: CASSGPGGPSEQFF; cdr3_nt: TGTGCCAGCAGCGGTCCGGGGGGTCCCTCTGAGCAGTTCTTC
clone_size: .; d_call: .; j_call: TRBJ1-2; v_call: TRBV7-2; cdr3_aa: CASSLRSGPSNYGYTF; cdr3_nt: TGTGCCAGCAGCTTAAGGTCAGGGCCATCTAACTATGGCTACACCTTC
clone_size: .; d_call: .; j_call: TRBJ1-1; v_call: TRBV7-9; cdr3_aa: CASSFPGRNTEAFF; cdr3_nt: TGTGCCAGCAGCTTTCCGGGTCGGAACACTGAAGCTTTCTTT